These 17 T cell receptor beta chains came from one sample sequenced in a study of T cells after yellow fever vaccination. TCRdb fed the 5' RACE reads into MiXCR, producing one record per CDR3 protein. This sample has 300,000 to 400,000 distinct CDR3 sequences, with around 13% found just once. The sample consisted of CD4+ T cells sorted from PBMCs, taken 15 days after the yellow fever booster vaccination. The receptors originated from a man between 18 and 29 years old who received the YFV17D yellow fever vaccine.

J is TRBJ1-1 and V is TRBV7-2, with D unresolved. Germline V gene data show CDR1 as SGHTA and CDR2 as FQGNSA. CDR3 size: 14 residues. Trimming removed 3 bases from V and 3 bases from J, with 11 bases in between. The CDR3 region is CASSFQWMDTEAFF. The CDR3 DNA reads TGTGCCAGCAGCTTCCAATGGATGGACACTGAAGCTTTCTTT. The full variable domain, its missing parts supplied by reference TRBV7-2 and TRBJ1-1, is GAGVSQSPSNKVTEKGKDVELRCDPISGHTALYWYRQSLGQGLEFLIYFQGNSAPDKSGLPSDRFSAERTGGSVSTLTIQRTQQEDSAVYLCASSFQWMDTEAFFGQGTRLTVV.

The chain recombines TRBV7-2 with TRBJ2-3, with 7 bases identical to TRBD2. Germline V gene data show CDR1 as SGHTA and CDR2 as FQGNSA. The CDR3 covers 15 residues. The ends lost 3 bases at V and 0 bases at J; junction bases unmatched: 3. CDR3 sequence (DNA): TGTGCCAGCAGCTTCCAGCGGGGTAGCACAGATACGCAGTATTTT. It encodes CASSFQRGSTDTQYF. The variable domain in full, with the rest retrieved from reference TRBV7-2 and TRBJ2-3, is GAGVSQSPSNKVTEKGKDVELRCDPISGHTALYWYRQSLGQGLEFLIYFQGNSAPDKSGLPSDRFSAERTGGSVSTLTIQRTQQEDSAVYLCASSFQRGSTDTQYFGPGTRLTVL.

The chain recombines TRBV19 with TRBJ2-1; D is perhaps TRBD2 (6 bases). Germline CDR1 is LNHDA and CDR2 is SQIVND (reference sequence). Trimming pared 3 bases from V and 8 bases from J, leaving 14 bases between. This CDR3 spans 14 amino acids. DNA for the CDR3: TGTGCCAGTAGTATCGGGGGTTACACCGATGAGCAGTTCTTC. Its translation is CASSIGGYTDEQFF.

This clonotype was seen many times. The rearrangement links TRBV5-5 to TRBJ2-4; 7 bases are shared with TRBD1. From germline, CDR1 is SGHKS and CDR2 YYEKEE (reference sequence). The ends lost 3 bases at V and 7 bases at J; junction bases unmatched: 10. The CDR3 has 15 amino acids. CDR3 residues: CASSWAGGGLNIQYF. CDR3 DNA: TGTGCCAGCAGCTGGGCAGGGGGTGGACTGAACATTCAGTACTTC.

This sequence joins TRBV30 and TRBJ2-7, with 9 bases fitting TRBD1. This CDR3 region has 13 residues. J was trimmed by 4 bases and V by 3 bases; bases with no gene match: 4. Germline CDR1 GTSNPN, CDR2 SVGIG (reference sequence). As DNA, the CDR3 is TGTGCCTGGAGGCAGACAGGGGGGTACGAGCAGTACTTC. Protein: CAWRQTGGYEQYF.

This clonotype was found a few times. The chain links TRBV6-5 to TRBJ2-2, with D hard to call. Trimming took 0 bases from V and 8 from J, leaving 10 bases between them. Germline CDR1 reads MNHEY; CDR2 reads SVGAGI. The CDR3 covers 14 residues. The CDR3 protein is CASSYSSYGGELFF. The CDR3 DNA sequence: TGTGCCAGCAGTTACTCATCATACGGGGGGGAGCTGTTTTTT.

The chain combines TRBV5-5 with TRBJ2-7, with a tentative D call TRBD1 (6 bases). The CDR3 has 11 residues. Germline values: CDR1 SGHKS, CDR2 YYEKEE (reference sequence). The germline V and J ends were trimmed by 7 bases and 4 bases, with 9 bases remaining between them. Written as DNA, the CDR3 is TGTGCCAGCCAGGGGCAATACGAGCAGTACTTC. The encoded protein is CASQGQYEQYF.

The CDR3 sequence is CASRPNTDTQYF. In nucleotides, the CDR3 is TGTGCCAGCAGGCCAAACACAGATACGCAGTATTTT. The V and J genes are TRBV2 and TRBJ2-3; D remains unclear. CDR3 length equals 12 residues. V lost 6 bases and J 2 bases, leaving 6 bases between the germline ends. The germline V gene encodes CDR1 SNHLY and CDR2 FYNNEI. Full variable domain (rest looked up from reference TRBV2 and TRBJ2-3): EPEVTQTPSHQVTQMGQEVILRCVPISNHLYFYWYRQILGQKVEFLVSFYNNEISEKSEIFDDQFSVERPDGSNFTLKIRSTKLEDSAMYFCASRPNTDTQYFGPGTRLTVL.

CDR3 DNA sequence: TGCGCCAGCAGGTCCCCGAGGGGGAGCGGGGGACCTAGCACAGATACGCAGTATTTT. It specifies CASRSPRGSGGPSTDTQYF. The chain carries TRBV5-1 and TRBJ2-3, with 8 positions matching TRBD2. Losses at the gene ends were 5 bases for V and 0 bases for J; bases not matched to a gene: 17. There are 19 residues in the CDR3. Germline CDR1 SGHRS, CDR2 YFSETQ.

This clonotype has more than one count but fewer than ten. The CDR3 is CASSLGTGGDEQFF. CDR3 DNA sequence: TGTGCCAGCAGCTTAGGGACAGGGGGCGATGAGCAGTTCTTC. The rearrangement uses TRBV11-2 and TRBJ2-1, with 11 bases lining up with TRBD1. V lost 1 base and J lost 8; bases outside the gene matches: 1. Germline values: CDR1 SGHAT, CDR2 FQNNGV. The CDR3 is made up of 14 amino acids.

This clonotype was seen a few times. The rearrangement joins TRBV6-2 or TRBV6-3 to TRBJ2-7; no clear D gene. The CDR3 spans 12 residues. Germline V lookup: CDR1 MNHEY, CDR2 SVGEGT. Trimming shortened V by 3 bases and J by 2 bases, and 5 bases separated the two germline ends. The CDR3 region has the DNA TGTGCCAGCAGTTATACAGCCTACGAGCAGTACGTC. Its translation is CASSYTAYEQYV.

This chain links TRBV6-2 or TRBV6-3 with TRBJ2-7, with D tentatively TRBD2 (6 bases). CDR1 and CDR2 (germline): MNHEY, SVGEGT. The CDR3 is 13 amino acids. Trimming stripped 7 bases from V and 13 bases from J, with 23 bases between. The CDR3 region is CASKRQGGLLVYV. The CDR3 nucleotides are TGTGCCAGCAAAAGGCAGGGAGGTCTTCTAGTCTACGTC.

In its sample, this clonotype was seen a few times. CDR3 in DNA: TGTGCCAGCAGCTTAACAGGGAACCAAGAGACCCAGTACTTC. It yields the protein CASSLTGNQETQYF. The rearrangement joins TRBV11-1 to TRBJ2-5; D is possibly TRBD1 (6 bases). Germline V gene data show CDR1 as SGHAT and CDR2 as FQDESV (reference sequence). The germline V and J ends were trimmed by 2 bases and 0 bases, with 7 bases remaining between them. The CDR3 is 14 amino acids. Variable domain in full (rest from reference TRBV11-1 and TRBJ2-5): EAEVAQSPRYKITEKSQAVAFWCDPISGHATLYWYRQILGQGPELLVQFQDESVVDDSQLPKDRFSAERLKGVDSTLKIQPAELGDSAMYLCASSLTGNQETQYFGPGTRLLVL.

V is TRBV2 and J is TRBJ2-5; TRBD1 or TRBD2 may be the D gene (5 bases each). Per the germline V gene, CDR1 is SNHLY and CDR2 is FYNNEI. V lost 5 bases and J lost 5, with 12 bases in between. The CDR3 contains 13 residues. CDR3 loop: CASSRRWGETQYF. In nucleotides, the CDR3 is TGTGCCAGCAGTAGAAGATGGGGGGAGACCCAGTACTTC.

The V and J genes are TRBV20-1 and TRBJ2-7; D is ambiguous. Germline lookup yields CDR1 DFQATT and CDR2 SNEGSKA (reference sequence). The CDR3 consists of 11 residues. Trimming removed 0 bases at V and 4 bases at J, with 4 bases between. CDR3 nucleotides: TGCAGTGCTAGAGAGGCGTACGAGCAGTACGTC. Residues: CSAREAYEQYV.

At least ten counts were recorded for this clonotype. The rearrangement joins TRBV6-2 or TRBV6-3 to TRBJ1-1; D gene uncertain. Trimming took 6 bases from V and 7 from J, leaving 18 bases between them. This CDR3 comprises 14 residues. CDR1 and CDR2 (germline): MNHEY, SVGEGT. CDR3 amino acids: CASSHALFRGEAFF. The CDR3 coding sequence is TGTGCCAGCAGCCATGCCTTGTTCAGAGGTGAAGCTTTCTTT.

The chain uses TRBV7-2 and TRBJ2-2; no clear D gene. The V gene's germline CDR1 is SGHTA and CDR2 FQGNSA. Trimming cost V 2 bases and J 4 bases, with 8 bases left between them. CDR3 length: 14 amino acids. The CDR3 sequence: CASSLSVGTGELFF. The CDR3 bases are TGTGCCAGCAGCTTATCGGTGGGCACCGGGGAGCTGTTTTTT.